The 21 T cell receptor beta chains below all came from one sample that was sequenced in a study of OX40 agonist ivuxolimab in advanced cancers. TCRdb's copy holds only in-frame clones and misses some; the assay was immunoSEQ multiplex PCR. This table holds 98,000 or so clones, 75% to 95% found once. The sequences come from CD4+ or CD8+ T cells sorted from blood, collected in a trial of the OX40 agonist ivuxolimab. The receptor set was obtained from an adult with an advanced solid tumor such as melanoma, head and neck, liver or kidney cancer.

The CDR3 reads CASSPRGASTDTQYF. CDR3 in DNA: TGTGCCAGCAGCCCCCGGGGGGCCTCTACAGATACGCAGTATTTT. The V call is TRBV4-2, the J call TRBJ2-3; the D gene is possibly TRBD2 (7 bases). Looked up from germline, CDR1 is LGHNA and CDR2 is YNFKEQ. The CDR3 totals 15 residues. With 4 bases removed from V and 3 bases from J, the gap between germline ends came to 14 bases.

The V call is TRBV6-1, the J call TRBJ1-1, with D maybe TRBD1 (5 bases). The CDR3 totals 14 residues. From germline, CDR1 is MNHNS and CDR2 SASEGT. V gave up 6 bases and J gave up 4 bases, with 15 bases separating them. The CDR3 DNA reads TGTGCCAGCAGCCCCCCCGGGGGGGGCACTGAAGCTTTCTTT. Amino acids: CASSPPGGGTEAFF.

The sample holds a few counts of this clone. The rearrangement links TRBV7-3 to TRBJ2-3, with TRBD1 matching over 10 bases. With V trimmed by 7 bases and J by 1 base, 5 bases remained unmatched. The CDR3 runs to 15 residues. Germline CDR1 and CDR2: SGHTA and FQGTGA. The CDR3 DNA follows: TGTGCCAGCAAATGGGGGACAGGGGGCACAGATACGCAGTATTTT. This sequence encodes CASKWGTGGTDTQYF.

The chain combines TRBV18 with TRBJ2-7; possibly TRBD1 for D (5 bases). From germline, CDR1 is KGHSH and CDR2 LQKENI. V was shortened by 3 bases and J by 6 bases, with 18 bases between the two germline ends. The CDR3 totals 15 residues. The CDR3 sequence: CASSPPRPQGVEQYF. CDR3 coding DNA: TGTGCCAGCTCACCCCCCCGCCCGCAAGGGGTCGAGCAGTACTTC. The full variable domain, its missing parts supplied by reference TRBV18 and TRBJ2-7, is NAGVMQNPRHLVRRRGQEARLRCSPMKGHSHVYWYRQLPEEGLKFMVYLQKENIIDESGMPKERFSAEFPKEGPSILRIQQVVRGDSAAYFCASSPPRPQGVEQYFGPGTRLTVT.

This chain links TRBV5-5 with TRBJ1-2; 9 nucleotides match TRBD1. The trim removed 2 bases at V and 0 bases at J, leaving 5 bases unmatched. This CDR3 comprises 16 residues. Germline V gene data show CDR1 as SGHKS and CDR2 as YYEKEE (reference sequence). CDR3 region: CASSLSQGAPNYGYTF. Here the CDR3 DNA reads TGTGCCAGCAGCTTATCACAGGGGGCCCCTAACTATGGCTACACCTTC.

The chain joins TRBV5-1 to TRBJ1-4; D remains unclear. The CDR3 spans 13 residues. The germline V gene encodes CDR1 SGHRS and CDR2 YFSETQ. Trimming stripped 4 bases from V and 5 bases from J, with 9 bases between. CDR3 sequence reads: CASSPVANEKLFF. In DNA form, the CDR3 reads TGCGCCAGCAGCCCCGTTGCAAATGAAAAACTGTTTTTT.

The J gene is TRBJ2-2, the V gene TRBV5-4; 8 bases match TRBD1. Trimming at V came to 6 bases and at J to 3 bases, leaving 7 bases not matched to a gene. Germline CDR1 and CDR2: SGHNT and YYREEE (reference sequence). CDR3 size: 15 residues. The CDR3 loop reads CASNLQGVDTGELFF. The CDR3, as DNA: TGTGCCAGCAACCTACAGGGGGTTGACACCGGGGAGCTGTTTTTT.

The chain combines TRBV5-1 with TRBJ1-1; D gene uncertain. The germline gives CDR1 SGHRS, CDR2 YFSETQ. The CDR3 is made up of 12 amino acids. Trimming removed 4 bases from V and 4 bases from J, with 8 bases in between. CDR3: CASSTGFTEAFF. The CDR3 bases are TGCGCCAGCAGCACGGGTTTCACTGAAGCTTTCTTT.

CDR3 DNA: TGTGCCAGCGGCGAGACAGGGTGGGGGACTGAAGCTTTCTTT. Its translation is CASGETGWGTEAFF. J is TRBJ1-1 and V is TRBV6-6; TRBD1 matches 7 bases. The CDR3 totals 14 residues. The V and J ends lost 8 bases and 5 bases, in that order; junction bases with no gene match: 11. In germline, CDR1 is MNHNY, CDR2 SVGAGI (reference sequence).

The J gene is TRBJ2-7, the V gene TRBV7-3; D remains unclear. In germline, CDR1 is SGHTA, CDR2 FQGTGA. Trimming pared 5 bases from V and 0 bases from J, leaving 8 bases between. The CDR3 is made up of 13 amino acids. The CDR3 protein is CASSPYSSYEQYF. The CDR3 DNA follows: TGTGCCAGCAGCCCCTACAGCTCCTACGAGCAGTACTTC.

The V call is TRBV6-1, the J call TRBJ2-1, with 8 bases matching TRBD1. Germline-derived CDR1 and CDR2 are MNHNS and SASEGT. CDR3 length equals 14 residues. V lost 6 bases and J lost 14; bases outside the gene matches: 15. The CDR3: CASRADLGQGREFF. CDR3 DNA sequence: TGTGCCAGCAGGGCCGATCTAGGACAGGGCCGGGAGTTCTTC.

In nucleotides, the CDR3 is TGCGCCAGAAGACAGGGGGCCCACGAGCAGTACTTC. This sequence encodes CARRQGAHEQYF. This rearrangement joins TRBV10-1 to TRBJ2-7; 10 positions match TRBD1. The CDR3 has 12 amino acids. J gave up 5 bases and V 9 bases, and 4 bases lay outside the gene matches. The germline V gene has CDR1 WNHNN and CDR2 SYGVQD (reference sequence).

V and J are TRBV6-4 and TRBJ1-1; D gene unclear. CDR1 is MRHNA and CDR2 is SNTAGT in the germline V gene. V was trimmed by 5 bases and J by 2 bases, leaving 9 bases between them. There are 13 residues in the CDR3. The CDR3 spells CASSIEANTEAFF. The CDR3 coding sequence is TGTGCCAGCAGTATTGAGGCAAACACTGAAGCTTTCTTT.

This rearrangement joins TRBV2 to TRBJ2-7; 9 bases align to TRBD1. V shed 5 bases, J shed 5 bases, and the junction held 10 bases outside the gene matches. Germline V gene lookup returns CDR1 SNHLY and CDR2 FYNNEI. CDR3 length: 15 amino acids. CDR3 sequence: CASSRDRAAADEQYF. The CDR3 region has the DNA TGTGCCAGCAGTAGGGACAGGGCGGCCGCCGACGAGCAGTACTTC.

This chain connects TRBV7-9 to TRBJ1-6; weak D call: TRBD1 (5 bases). The CDR3 contains 15 residues. V was pared by 5 bases and J by 5 bases, with 13 bases between. Germline V gives CDR1 SEHNR, CDR2 FQNEAQ (reference sequence). This CDR3 reads CASSNQGGNNSPLHF. The CDR3 DNA is TGTGCCAGCAGCAACCAGGGCGGAAATAATTCACCCCTCCACTTT. Full variable domain (rest looked up from reference TRBV7-9 and TRBJ1-6): DTGVSQNPRHKITKRGQNVTFRCDPISEHNRLYWYRQTLGQGPEFLTYFQNEAQLEKSRLLSDRFSAERPKGSFSTLEIQRTEQGDSAMYLCASSNQGGNNSPLHFGNGTRLTVT.

The chain links TRBV11-3 to TRBJ1-6; D may be TRBD1 (5 bases). There are 14 residues in the CDR3. The germline CDR1 and CDR2 sequences are SGHNT and YENEEA. Trimming left V 2 bases short and J 9 bases short, with 11 bases between. The CDR3 is CASSLSRVGSPLHF. CDR3 bases: TGTGCCAGCAGCTTAAGCAGGGTGGGTTCACCCCTCCACTTT.

The V and J genes are TRBV30 and TRBJ2-7; tentatively, D is TRBD2 (6 bases). The germline CDR1 and CDR2 sequences are GTSNPN and SVGIG (reference sequence). Trimming cost V 4 bases and J 12 bases, with 16 bases left between them. The CDR3 totals 11 residues. The chain's CDR3 is CAWTPGGRLYF. CDR3 in DNA: TGTGCCTGGACTCCCGGGGGAAGACTGTACTTC.

This clone occurred once. V is TRBV29-1 and J is TRBJ1-3; D is perhaps TRBD1 (5 bases). V was pared by 1 base and J by 0 bases, with 7 bases between. The CDR3 length is 14 residues. In germline, CDR1 is SQVTM, CDR2 ANQGSEA. The CDR3 is CSVEGGSSGNTIYF. The CDR3 coding sequence is TGCAGCGTTGAAGGGGGCAGCTCTGGAAACACCATATATTTT. Supplemented by reference TRBV29-1 and TRBJ1-3, the full variable domain reads SAVISQKPSRDICQRGTSLTIQCQVDSQVTMMFWYRQQPGQSLTLIATANQGSEATYESGFVIDKFPISRPNLTFSTLTVSNMSPEDSSIYLCSVEGGSSGNTIYFGEGSWLTVV.

The chain combines TRBV28 with TRBJ1-2, with D tentatively TRBD1 (5 bases). V lost 4 bases, J lost 4 bases, and 7 bases lay in between. The CDR3 runs 12 residues. Per the germline V gene, CDR1 is MDHEN and CDR2 is SYDVKM. The CDR3 protein is CASSSGTYGYTF. DNA of the CDR3: TGTGCCAGCAGTTCGGGGACCTATGGCTACACCTTC.

The chain carries TRBV5-5 and TRBJ2-5; D not certain. This CDR3 is built from 13 residues. Germline loops: CDR1 SGHKS, CDR2 YYEKEE (reference sequence). V gave up 0 bases and J gave up 5 bases, with 8 bases separating them. The CDR3 DNA follows: TGTGCCAGCAGCTTGGCTTCACGGGAGACCCAGTACTTC. It translates to CASSLASRETQYF.

The rearrangement links TRBV2 to TRBJ2-1; 10 positions match TRBD2. The CDR3 has 19 amino acids. Germline V gene sequence: CDR1 SNHLY, CDR2 FYNNEI. With V trimmed by 0 bases and J by 8 bases, 16 bases remained unmatched. CDR3 DNA sequence: TGTGCCAGCAGTGAAGCGCTCCCCTCGCTTAGCGGGGGGTGGTATGAGCAGTTCTTC. This translates into CASSEALPSLSGGWYEQFF.